The 19 T cell receptor beta chains reported below all come from one sample, sequenced in a study of cytomegalovirus exposure and HLA in healthy donors. The study ran its PCR with 60 Vbeta and 13 Jbeta primers. Method: immunoSEQ multiplex PCR; TCRdb's copy keeps in-frame clones and lacks some. Of 180,000 or so clones listed, around 83% are singletons. Sequencing was performed on PBMCs. The source is a woman between 50 and 59 years old in good health and CMV-seropositive.

The chain carries TRBV2 and TRBJ2-5, with TRBD2 matching 8 bases. The CDR3 consists of 14 residues. CDR1 SNHLY and CDR2 FYNNEI come from the germline V gene. The junction had 6 bases not matched to a gene; V was cut back by 7 bases and J by 2 bases. The CDR3, as DNA: TGTGCCAGCAACCCATTAGCGGGACAAGAGACCCAGTACTTC. Translated, it gives CASNPLAGQETQYF.

The chain is built from TRBV19 and TRBJ2-2; TRBD2 matches at 7 bases. The CDR3 sequence is 14 residues long. J gave up 4 bases and V 11 bases, and 10 bases lay outside the gene matches. The germline V gene has CDR1 LNHDA and CDR2 SQIVND (reference sequence). In DNA form, the CDR3 reads TGTGCCCTTAGGAGGGAGGGTAGCACCGGGGAGCTGTTTTTT. Translating gives CALRREGSTGELFF.

In DNA form, the CDR3 reads TGCGCCAGCAGCCCTAATCAGAGGCATGACAATGAGCAGTTCTTC. Translated: CASSPNQRHDNEQFF. The V gene is TRBV5-1, the J gene TRBJ2-1; no definite D call. Germline assignment: CDR1 SGHRS and CDR2 YFSETQ. Deletions cut 4 bases from V and 5 bases from J, with 16 bases between. The CDR3 length is 15 residues.

V is TRBV19 and J is TRBJ2-7; 7 bases align to TRBD2. J lost 0 bases, V lost 11 bases, and 7 bases had no gene match. This CDR3 is 13 amino acids long. The V gene's germline CDR1 is LNHDA and CDR2 SQIVND (reference sequence). The CDR3 sequence: CAAGEGYSYEQYF. CDR3 in DNA: TGTGCCGCGGGGGAAGGATACTCCTACGAGCAGTACTTC.

The chain employs TRBV7-9 and TRBJ2-5; 8 bases are a match to TRBD2. The CDR3 is 14 residues long. V dropped 5 bases and J dropped 5; count of bases not matched to a gene: 7. The V gene's germline CDR1 is SEHNR and CDR2 FQNEAQ (reference sequence). Here the CDR3 reads CASSVRASGETQYF. For the CDR3, the DNA is TGTGCCAGCAGCGTCCGCGCTAGCGGGGAGACCCAGTACTTC.

This sequence joins TRBV6-4 and TRBJ2-1; 11 nucleotides align to TRBD2. Looked up from germline, CDR1 is MRHNA and CDR2 is SNTAGT. V lost 6 bases and J lost 8; bases outside the gene matches: 9. The CDR3 loop spans 15 amino acids. The CDR3 DNA reads as TGTGCCAGCAGACCAAATAGCGGGGGGGCCCATGAGCAGTTCTTC. Translated, it gives CASRPNSGGAHEQFF.

The V call is TRBV18, the J call TRBJ2-7, with D perhaps TRBD1 (6 bases). The germline gives CDR1 KGHSH, CDR2 LQKENI. V shed 6 bases and J shed 5 bases, with 17 bases lying between them. The CDR3 runs to 14 residues. CDR3: CASSRRDISNEQYF. Here the CDR3 DNA reads TGTGCCAGCTCCCGCCGGGACATATCCAACGAGCAGTACTTC.

The V call is TRBV6-1, the J call TRBJ1-4, with a tentative D call TRBD1 (5 bases). CDR1 and CDR2 (germline): MNHNS, SASEGT. V was shortened by 0 bases and J by 5 bases, with 10 bases between the two germline ends. This CDR3 region has 15 residues. The CDR3 loop reads CASSEAPRVNEKLFF. CDR3 bases: TGTGCCAGCAGTGAAGCTCCCAGGGTGAATGAAAAACTGTTTTTT.

There are a few counts of this clone. The chain is built from TRBV6-1 and TRBJ2-1; 14 bases agree with TRBD2. The CDR3 is made up of 15 amino acids. J gave up 9 bases and V 7 bases, and 8 bases lay outside the gene matches. Germline CDR1 is MNHNS and CDR2 is SASEGT. The CDR3 protein is CASITGLAGVGEQFF. The CDR3 DNA reads TGTGCCAGCATCACGGGACTAGCGGGAGTCGGTGAGCAGTTCTTC.

The chain employs TRBV5-6 and TRBJ2-7; the D gene is possibly TRBD1 (6 bases). The CDR3 consists of 14 residues. Trimming cost V 3 bases and J 2 bases, with 12 bases left between them. Germline V gene lookup returns CDR1 SGHDT and CDR2 YYEEEE. CDR3 loop: CASSWDTHPYEQYF. CDR3 DNA: TGTGCCAGCAGCTGGGACACCCACCCCTACGAGCAGTACTTC.

The chain employs TRBV5-6 and TRBJ1-2; TRBD1 is a possible D gene (5 bases). V was cut by 0 bases and J by 8 bases, with 11 bases left in between. The CDR3 runs 13 residues. Germline loops: CDR1 SGHDT, CDR2 YYEEEE. CDR3 nucleotides: TGTGCCAGCAGCTTGGACAGGTGGGCAGGCTACACCTTC. Amino acids: CASSLDRWAGYTF.

The gene calls are TRBV6-5 and TRBJ2-2; D may be TRBD1 (6 bases). CDR1 and CDR2 (germline): MNHEY, SVGAGI. The CDR3 is made up of 13 amino acids. Trimming cost V 6 bases and J 7 bases, with 12 bases left between them. The CDR3 DNA is TGTGCCAGCAGGAACAGGGTTCTCGGGGAGCTGTTTTTT. It is translated as CASRNRVLGELFF.

The chain links TRBV9 to TRBJ2-3; D call uncertain. With 3 bases removed from V and 2 bases from J, the gap between germline ends came to 7 bases. Germline CDR1 is SGDLS and CDR2 is YYNGEE. This CDR3 is built from 13 residues. CDR3 protein: CASSEQLTDTQYF. As DNA, the CDR3 is TGTGCCAGCAGCGAACAGCTCACAGATACGCAGTATTTT. Filled out from reference TRBV9 and TRBJ2-3, the complete variable domain reads DSGVTQTPKHLITATGQRVTLRCSPRSGDLSVYWYQQSLDQGLQFLIQYYNGEERAKGNILERFSAQQFPDLHSELNLSSLELGDSALYFCASSEQLTDTQYFGPGTRLTVL.

The chain employs TRBV12-5 and TRBJ2-7, with a tentative D call TRBD2 (6 bases). Trimming took 1 base from V and 2 from J, leaving 12 bases between them. There are 15 residues in the CDR3. Per germline, CDR1 LGHNT and CDR2 FRNRAP. CDR3 in DNA: TGTGCTAGTGGTTTGGGTTCGGGGAGGACCTACGAGCAGTACTTC. As protein: CASGLGSGRTYEQYF.

This chain uses TRBV6-1 with TRBJ2-1; maybe TRBD1 (6 bases). Trimming took off 7 bases at V and 10 bases at J, with 14 bases between the two ends. The CDR3 is made up of 12 amino acids. The germline CDR1 and CDR2 sequences are MNHNS and SASEGT. DNA of the CDR3: TGTGCCAGCAATGGGGACAATCGAGAGCAGTTCTTC. It specifies CASNGDNREQFF.

The V call is TRBV2, the J call TRBJ1-4; 10 bases match TRBD1. Germline-derived CDR1 and CDR2 are SNHLY and FYNNEI. Losses at the gene ends were 4 bases for V and 2 bases for J; bases not matched to a gene: 7. There are 17 residues in the CDR3. CDR3 sequence reads: CASSADRGRVTNEKLFF. The CDR3 nucleotides read TGTGCCAGCAGTGCTGACAGGGGGCGGGTGACTAATGAAAAACTGTTTTTT.

In its sample, this clone was seen a few times. The V gene is TRBV4-3, the J gene TRBJ2-2; D is uncertain. The V end lost 4 bases, the J end lost 4 bases, and 19 bases lay between the germline ends. This CDR3 is built from 17 residues. Looked up from germline, CDR1 is LGHNA and CDR2 is YSLEER. In nucleotides, the CDR3 is TGCGCCAGCAGCCTAGAACCGGGTGTCAGCAGCACCGGGGAGCTGTTTTTT. As protein: CASSLEPGVSSTGELFF.

The chain recombines TRBV6-5 with TRBJ1-2; possibly TRBD1 for D (5 bases). CDR1 and CDR2 from the germline V gene are MNHEY and SVGAGI. Trimming stripped 2 bases from V and 8 bases from J, with 15 bases between. The CDR3 length is 14 residues. The chain's CDR3 is CASSYGQGKGGYTF. The CDR3 DNA reads as TGTGCCAGCAGTTACGGGCAGGGAAAAGGGGGCTACACCTTC.

CDR3 region: CAISENDRGLNGELFF. The CDR3, as DNA: TGTGCCATCAGTGAAAACGACAGGGGGCTTAACGGGGAGCTGTTTTTT. The V and J genes are TRBV10-3 and TRBJ2-2; 10 bases are a match to TRBD1. V lost 3 bases to trimming and J lost 7 bases; unmatched junction nucleotides: 8. CDR1 and CDR2 from the germline V gene are ENHRY and SYGVKD. The CDR3 runs to 16 residues.